The 4 T cell receptor beta chains in this list originate from one sample, sequenced in a study of cytomegalovirus exposure and HLA in healthy donors. The PCR made use of 60 Vbeta and 13 Jbeta primers. The method was immunoSEQ multiplex PCR; TCRdb's version includes in-frame clones alone and lacks a portion of them. The table has around 76,000 clones, roughly 73% seen once. Specimen: PBMCs. These receptor sequences come from a woman aged 40 to 49 in good health and CMV-seropositive.

V is TRBV4-1 and J is TRBJ2-3; 10 bases match TRBD2. The junction had 9 bases not matched to a gene; V was cut back by 0 bases and J by 6 bases. Germline V gives CDR1 MGHRA, CDR2 YSYEKL. The CDR3 length is 17 residues. This chain's CDR3 is CASSQEPSGGPRDTQYF. The CDR3, as DNA: TGCGCCAGCAGCCAAGAGCCTAGCGGGGGCCCCAGGGATACGCAGTATTTT.

Many counts were recorded for this clone. This CDR3 reads CASSLEQGGTEAFF. The CDR3 region has the DNA TGCGCCAGCAGCTTAGAACAGGGGGGCACTGAAGCTTTCTTT. The gene calls are TRBV5-1 and TRBJ1-1, with TRBD1 matching 8 bases. Germline V gene sequence: CDR1 SGHRS, CDR2 YFSETQ. The CDR3 loop spans 14 amino acids. J gave up 4 bases and V 2 bases, and 4 bases lay outside the gene matches.

This clone came up once. This chain links TRBV11-2 with TRBJ2-7, with a weak D call TRBD1 (5 bases). With 2 bases removed from V and 2 bases from J, the gap between germline ends came to 16 bases. The germline CDR1 and CDR2 sequences are SGHAT and FQNNGV. The CDR3 has 16 amino acids. The CDR3 here is CASSLIPGIVAYEQYF. CDR3 nucleotides: TGTGCCAGCAGCTTAATCCCAGGGATTGTCGCCTACGAGCAGTACTTC.

This clone was found a few times. The chain couples TRBV27 to TRBJ1-2, with TRBD1 as a possible D gene (5 bases). Germline V gene data show CDR1 as MNHEY and CDR2 as SMNVEV (reference sequence). V was cut by 0 bases and J by 2 bases, with 10 bases left in between. This CDR3 has 15 residues. As DNA, the CDR3 is TGTGCCAGCAGTTTATCGACCTCAGGGAACTATGGCTACACCTTC. It encodes CASSLSTSGNYGYTF.